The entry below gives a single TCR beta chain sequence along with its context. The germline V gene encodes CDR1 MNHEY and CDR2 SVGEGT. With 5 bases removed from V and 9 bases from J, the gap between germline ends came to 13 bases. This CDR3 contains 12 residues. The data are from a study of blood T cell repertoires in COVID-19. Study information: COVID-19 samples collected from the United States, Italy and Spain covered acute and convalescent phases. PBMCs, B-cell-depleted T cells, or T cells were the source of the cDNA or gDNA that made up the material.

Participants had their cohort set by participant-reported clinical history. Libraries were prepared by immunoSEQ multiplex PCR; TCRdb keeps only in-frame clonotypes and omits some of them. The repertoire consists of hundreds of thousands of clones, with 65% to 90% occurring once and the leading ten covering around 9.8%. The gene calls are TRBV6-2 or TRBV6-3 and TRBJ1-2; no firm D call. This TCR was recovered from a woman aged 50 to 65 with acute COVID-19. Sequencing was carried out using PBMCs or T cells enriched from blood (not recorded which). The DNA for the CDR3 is TGTGCCAGCAGTAGCGAAGCGTGGAGCTACACCTTC. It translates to CASSSEAWSYTF.